What follows are 12 T cell receptor beta chains derived from one specimen sequenced in a study of blood T cell repertoires in COVID-19. Using immunoSEQ multiplex PCR, the repertoire was profiled, and TCRdb retains in-frame clones only, with some absent. The sample shows 54,000 or so clones, around 83% of them seen only once. Sequencing input: peripheral blood. The receptor source for this set is a woman aged 80 or over with acute or convalescent COVID-19.

This chain joins TRBV3-1 (or the pseudogene TRBV3-2) and TRBJ1-6, with unresolved D. The CDR3 length is 14 residues. CDR1 is LGHDT, CDR2 YNNKEL, per germline (reference sequence). Trimming stripped 6 bases from V and 7 bases from J, with 13 bases between. The CDR3 coding sequence is TGTGCCAGCAGTAACTGGCAGACAAATTCACCCCTCCACTTT. Translated, it gives CASSNWQTNSPLHF.

This chain links TRBV7-3 with TRBJ2-3; possible D gene TRBD2, 6 bases. Trimming took off 5 bases at V and 6 bases at J, with 15 bases between the two ends. Germline loops: CDR1 SGHTA, CDR2 FQGTGA. The CDR3 covers 14 residues. Here the CDR3 reads CASSPTGVPDTQYF. For the CDR3, the DNA is TGTGCCAGCAGCCCTACGGGAGTTCCGGATACGCAGTATTTT.

This chain links TRBV27 with TRBJ2-2; D possibly corresponds to TRBD1 (5 bases). This CDR3 contains 18 residues. Germline CDR1 MNHEY, CDR2 SMNVEV (reference sequence). Deletions cut 2 bases from V and 1 base from J, with 17 bases between. CDR3: CASSLGRGRTLNTGELFF. The CDR3 nucleotides are TGTGCCAGCAGTTTAGGACGAGGTAGGACACTGAACACCGGGGAGCTGTTTTTT.

The CDR3 nucleotides are TGCGCCAGCAGCCCTAAGACTAGCGTGGCAGATACGCAGTATTTT. Amino acids: CASSPKTSVADTQYF. The chain employs TRBV5-1 and TRBJ2-3; 8 nucleotides line up with TRBD2. The junction had 8 bases not matched to a gene; V was cut back by 4 bases and J by 4 bases. CDR3 size: 15 residues. CDR1 is SGHRS, CDR2 YFSETQ, per germline.

Concerning this clone: Other nucleotide sequences from this sample produce the same CDR3. This sequence joins TRBV9 and TRBJ2-7, with 12 bases fitting TRBD2. The CDR3 spans 15 residues. V lost 0 bases, J lost 2 bases, and 0 bases stayed unmatched. The V gene's germline CDR1 is SGDLS and CDR2 YYNGEE. DNA of the CDR3: TGTGCCAGCAGCGTAGGACTAGCGGGAGCCTACGAGCAGTACTTC. This gives the protein CASSVGLAGAYEQYF.

The chain links TRBV4-1 to TRBJ2-6; possibly TRBD1 for D (6 bases). The germline V and J ends were trimmed by 5 bases and 0 bases, with 11 bases remaining between them. CDR3 length: 16 amino acids. CDR1 and CDR2 from the germline V gene are MGHRA and YSYEKL. The chain's CDR3 is CASSDLQGSGANVLTF. The CDR3 DNA follows: TGCGCCAGCAGCGATTTACAGGGCTCTGGGGCCAACGTCCTGACTTTC.

The chain joins TRBV21-1 to TRBJ2-1; no DNA check was done on the table's D call, TRBD2. TRBV21-1 is deemed a pseudogene. This CDR3 has 16 amino acids. The chain's CDR3 is CASSNPTRGGYNEQFF. The CDR3 DNA is TGTGCCAGCAGCAACCCCACGCGGGGGGGTTACAATGAGCAGTTCTTC.

This chain connects TRBV30 to TRBJ2-5; 9 bases are a match to TRBD2. The CDR3 covers 13 residues. Germline V gene lookup returns CDR1 GTSNPN and CDR2 SVGIG (reference sequence). V lost 6 bases to trimming and J lost 3 bases; unmatched junction nucleotides: 5. The CDR3 is CACSGGAKETQYF. In DNA, the CDR3 is TGTGCCTGTAGCGGGGGAGCTAAAGAGACCCAGTACTTC.

The J gene is TRBJ1-1, the V gene TRBV19; no clear D. Trimming took 1 base from V and 1 from J, leaving 7 bases between them. CDR1 and CDR2 (germline): LNHDA, SQIVND (reference sequence). CDR3 length: 14 amino acids. The CDR3 sequence is CASSIVSGNTEAFF. The CDR3 nucleotides read TGTGCCAGTAGTATAGTATCCGGGAACACTGAAGCTTTCTTT.

The CDR3 DNA sequence: TGTGCCACCAGTCTCGGGACAGGGGAAACCGGGGAGCTGTTTTTT. Its translation: CATSLGTGETGELFF. The V call is TRBV24-1, the J call TRBJ2-2, with 10 positions matching TRBD1. Germline V gives CDR1 KGHDR, CDR2 SFDVKD. The CDR3 sequence is 15 residues long. Unmatched junction bases numbered 5, after V lost 6 bases and J lost 5 bases.

The chain links TRBV11-3 to TRBJ2-7, with 7 bases aligning to TRBD1. CDR1 and CDR2 (germline): SGHNT, YENEEA. The length of the CDR3 is 14 residues. J lost 1 base, V lost 3 bases, and 3 bases had no gene match. CDR3: CASSLGRGSYEQYF. The CDR3 DNA is TGTGCCAGCAGCTTGGGCAGGGGGTCCTACGAGCAGTACTTC. Complete variable domain (other parts from reference TRBV11-3 and TRBJ2-7): EAGVVQSPRYKIIEKKQPVAFWCNPISGHNTLYWYLQNLGQGPELLIRYENEEAVDDSQLPKDRFSAERLKGVDSTLKIQPAELGDSAVYLCASSLGRGSYEQYFGPGTRLTVT.

The chain employs TRBV29-1 and TRBJ1-1; D is possibly TRBD1 (6 bases). CDR1 SQVTM and CDR2 ANQGSEA come from the germline V gene. The CDR3 runs 12 residues. V was clipped by 7 bases and J by 1 base, with 10 bases between them. CDR3: CSAGVGNTEAFF. CDR3 in DNA: TGCAGCGCAGGGGTCGGGAACACTGAAGCTTTCTTT.